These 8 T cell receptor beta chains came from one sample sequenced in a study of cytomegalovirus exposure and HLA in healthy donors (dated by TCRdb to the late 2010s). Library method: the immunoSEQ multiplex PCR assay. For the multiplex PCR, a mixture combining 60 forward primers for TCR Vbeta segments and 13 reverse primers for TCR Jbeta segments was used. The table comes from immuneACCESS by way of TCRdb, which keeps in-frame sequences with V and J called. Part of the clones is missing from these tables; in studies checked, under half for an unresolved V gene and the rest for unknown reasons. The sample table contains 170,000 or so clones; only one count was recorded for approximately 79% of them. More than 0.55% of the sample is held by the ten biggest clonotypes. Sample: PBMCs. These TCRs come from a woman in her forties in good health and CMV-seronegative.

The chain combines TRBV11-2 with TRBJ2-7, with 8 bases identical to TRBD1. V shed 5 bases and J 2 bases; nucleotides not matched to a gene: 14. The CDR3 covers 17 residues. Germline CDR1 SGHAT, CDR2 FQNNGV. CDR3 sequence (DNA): TGTGCCAGCAGCCCCTCCGTCAGGACAGGGTTAACCTACGAGCAGTACTTC. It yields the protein CASSPSVRTGLTYEQYF.

The CDR3 nucleotides are TGTGCCAGCAGTGACGGGAGCGGGGGGAGTGGTGAGGAGACCCAGTACTTC. This translates into CASSDGSGGSGEETQYF. This chain connects TRBV2 to TRBJ2-5; 9 positions match TRBD2. The germline V gene encodes CDR1 SNHLY and CDR2 FYNNEI. V lost 3 bases and J lost 5; bases outside the gene matches: 13. The CDR3 runs 17 residues.

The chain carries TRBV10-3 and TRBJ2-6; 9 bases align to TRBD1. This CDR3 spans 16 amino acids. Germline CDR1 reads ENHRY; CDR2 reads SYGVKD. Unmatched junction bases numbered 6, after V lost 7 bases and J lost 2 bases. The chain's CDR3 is CAIKGQGGPGANVLTF. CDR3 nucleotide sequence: TGTGCCATCAAGGGACAGGGTGGCCCTGGGGCCAACGTCCTGACTTTC.

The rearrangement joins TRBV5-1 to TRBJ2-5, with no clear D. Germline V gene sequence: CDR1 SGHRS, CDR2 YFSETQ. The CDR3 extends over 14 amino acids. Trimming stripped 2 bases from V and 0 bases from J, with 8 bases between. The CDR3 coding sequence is TGCGCCAGCAGCTTAACAGATTACCAAGAGACCCAGTACTTC. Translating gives CASSLTDYQETQYF.

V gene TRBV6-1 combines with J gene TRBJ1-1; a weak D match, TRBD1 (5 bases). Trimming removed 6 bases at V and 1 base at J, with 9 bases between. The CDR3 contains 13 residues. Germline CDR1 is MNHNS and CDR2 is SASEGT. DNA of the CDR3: TGTGCCAGCAGCCGGGACTGGAACACTGAAGCTTTCTTT. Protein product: CASSRDWNTEAFF.

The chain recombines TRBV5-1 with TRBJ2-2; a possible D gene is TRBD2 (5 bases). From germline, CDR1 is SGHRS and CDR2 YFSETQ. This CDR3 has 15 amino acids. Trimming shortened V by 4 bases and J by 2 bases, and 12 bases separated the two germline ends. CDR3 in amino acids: CASSPHTRNTGELFF. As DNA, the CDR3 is TGCGCCAGCAGCCCGCATACTAGAAACACCGGGGAGCTGTTTTTT.

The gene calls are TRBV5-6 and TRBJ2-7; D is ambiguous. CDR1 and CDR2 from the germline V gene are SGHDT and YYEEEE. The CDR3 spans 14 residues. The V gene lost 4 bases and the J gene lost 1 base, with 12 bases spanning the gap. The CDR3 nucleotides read TGTGCCAGCAGCCCAGCAGGATTATCCTACGAGCAGTACTTC. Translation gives CASSPAGLSYEQYF. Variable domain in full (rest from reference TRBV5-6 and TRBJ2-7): DAGVTQSPTHLIKTRGQQVTLRCSPKSGHDTVSWYQQALGQGPQFIFQYYEEEERQRGNFPDRFSGHQFPNYSSELNVNALLLGDSALYLCASSPAGLSYEQYFGPGTRLTVT.

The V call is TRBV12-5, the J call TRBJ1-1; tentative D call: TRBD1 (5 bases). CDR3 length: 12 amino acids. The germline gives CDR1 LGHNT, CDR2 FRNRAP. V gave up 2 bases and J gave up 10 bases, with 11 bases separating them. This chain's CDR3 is CASGLPGRGAFF. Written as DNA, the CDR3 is TGTGCTAGTGGTTTGCCAGGGCGCGGAGCTTTCTTT. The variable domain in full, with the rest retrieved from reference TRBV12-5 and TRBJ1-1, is DARVTQTPRHKVTEMGQEVTMRCQPILGHNTVFWYRQTMMQGLELLAYFRNRAPLDDSGMPKDRFSAEMPDATLATLKIQPSEPRDSAVYFCASGLPGRGAFFGQGTRLTVV.